Below are 8 T cell receptor beta chains sequenced from a single sample in a study of sequential checkpoint blockade in melanoma. Assay used: immunoSEQ multiplex PCR; TCRdb lists only in-frame clones, some missing. The sample contains around 16,000 clones, roughly 93% of which appear only once. Treatment indicated: randomized to nivolumab then ipilimumab (arm A) or the reverse (arm B). This material consisted of CD8+ T cells sorted from blood (inferred from file names), taken from a patient given nivolumab and ipilimumab in sequence. The receptors were sampled from a human donor with melanoma.

This clone was counted a single time. V gene TRBV2 combines with J gene TRBJ1-2; D remains unclear. V lost 2 bases and J 5 bases, leaving 12 bases between the germline ends. Germline assignment: CDR1 SNHLY and CDR2 FYNNEI. This CDR3 has 14 amino acids. CDR3 sequence reads: CASSERHGRYGYTF. DNA of the CDR3: TGTGCCAGCAGTGAACGTCACGGGAGGTATGGCTACACCTTC.

The chain links TRBV2 to TRBJ1-5; 9 bases line up with TRBD1. V was pared by 6 bases and J by 1 base, with 10 bases of the junction left unmatched. The germline gives CDR1 SNHLY, CDR2 FYNNEI. The CDR3 is 17 amino acids. CDR3 bases: TGTGCCAGCAGCTACGGGACAGGGAAAGGGAGCAATCAGCCCCAGCATTTT. This codes for CASSYGTGKGSNQPQHF. Full variable domain (missing parts from reference TRBV2 and TRBJ1-5): EPEVTQTPSHQVTQMGQEVILRCVPISNHLYFYWYRQILGQKVEFLVSFYNNEISEKSEIFDDQFSVERPDGSNFTLKIRSTKLEDSAMYFCASSYGTGKGSNQPQHFGDGTRLSIL.

The chain couples TRBV5-6 to TRBJ1-2, with D possibly TRBD1 on 5 matching bases. Germline assignment: CDR1 SGHDT and CDR2 YYEEEE. Trimming removed 2 bases from V and 1 base from J, with 12 bases in between. This CDR3 is 15 amino acids long. The CDR3 DNA follows: TGTGCCAGCAGCTTACAGGTCCTACATAACTATGGCTACACCTTC. This sequence encodes CASSLQVLHNYGYTF.

The chain combines TRBV4-2 with TRBJ2-7; TRBD1 aligns across 8 bases. V trimming: 0 bases; J trimming: 4 bases; junction bases outside the gene matches: 5. The CDR3 length is 15 residues. CDR1 is LGHNA and CDR2 is YNFKEQ in the germline V gene. CDR3 sequence (DNA): TGTGCCAGCAGCCAAGAGTCAGGGGGCGTTTACGAGCAGTACTTC. Translation: CASSQESGGVYEQYF.

This clone was found once. The CDR3 protein is CASSQFGGTYEQYF. Written as DNA, the CDR3 is TGTGCCAGCAGCCAATTTGGCGGCACCTACGAGCAGTACTTC. V is TRBV7-2 and J is TRBJ2-7; D call uncertain. Germline values: CDR1 SGHTA, CDR2 FQGNSA. This CDR3 is 14 amino acids long. V dropped 5 bases and J dropped 2 bases, with 13 bases sitting between them.

The chain combines TRBV5-1 with TRBJ1-2; 11 bases align to TRBD1. The CDR3 extends over 14 amino acids. The germline V gene has CDR1 SGHRS and CDR2 YFSETQ. After removal of 4 bases from V and 6 bases from J, the junction contained 5 bases not matched to a gene. In DNA, the CDR3 is TGCGCCAGCAGCCGGGACAGGGGGATGAATGGCTACACCTTC. This codes for CASSRDRGMNGYTF.

The chain uses TRBV28 and TRBJ2-7, with D possibly TRBD2 on 5 matching bases. Germline V lookup: CDR1 MDHEN, CDR2 SYDVKM. V was clipped by 2 bases and J by 5 bases, with 16 bases between them. The CDR3 runs 15 residues. The DNA of the CDR3 is TGTGCCAGCAGTTTAGGACCGGGGTTAGGCCACGAGCAGTACTTC. The encoded protein is CASSLGPGLGHEQYF.

The J gene is TRBJ1-2, the V gene TRBV10-3; the D is unclear. CDR1 is ENHRY and CDR2 is SYGVKD in the germline V gene. The ends were cut back, 0 bases at V and 7 bases at J, with 12 bases in the middle. The CDR3 loop spans 14 amino acids. CDR3 bases: TGTGCCATCAGTGAGTCCGAGTCCCATGTTGGCTACACCTTC. Amino acids: CAISESESHVGYTF.